This entry lists 24 T cell receptor beta chains sequenced from one sample in a study of blood T cell repertoires in COVID-19. Sequencing used immunoSEQ multiplex PCR; TCRdb keeps in-frame clones, though not all of them. The sample yields about 220,000 clones, 80% to 90% seen once. The sample was peripheral blood. The receptors originated from a man aged 45-65 years with active or convalescent COVID-19.

The CDR3 loop is CASSSIAGGFDTQYF. CDR3 coding DNA: TGCGCCAGCAGCTCCATAGCGGGAGGGTTTGATACGCAGTATTTT. The chain uses TRBV5-1 and TRBJ2-3; 11 nucleotides line up with TRBD2. The CDR3 has 15 amino acids. Trimming cost V 3 bases and J 6 bases; bases outside gene matches: 6. Germline V gives CDR1 SGHRS, CDR2 YFSETQ. The full variable domain, its missing parts supplied by reference TRBV5-1 and TRBJ2-3, is KAGVTQTPRYLIKTRGQQVTLSCSPISGHRSVSWYQQTPGQGLQFLFEYFSETQRNKGNFPGRFSGRQFSNSRSEMNVSTLELGDSALYLCASSSIAGGFDTQYFGPGTRLTVL.

The chain uses TRBV3-1 (or the pseudogene TRBV3-2) and TRBJ2-1; 7 bases map to TRBD1. The CDR3 spans 14 residues. CDR1 is LGHDT, CDR2 YNNKEL, per germline (reference sequence). The junction had 8 bases not matched to a gene; V was cut back by 7 bases and J by 5 bases. The CDR3: CASTRQGVHNEQFF. The DNA for the CDR3 is TGTGCCAGCACGAGACAGGGTGTACACAATGAGCAGTTCTTC.

The V call is TRBV5-1, the J call TRBJ1-2, with D uncertain. The V end lost 6 bases, the J end lost 0 bases, and 12 bases lay between the germline ends. Germline loops: CDR1 SGHRS, CDR2 YFSETQ. The CDR3 totals 14 residues. CDR3 protein: CASNPDSANYGYTF. For the CDR3, the DNA is TGCGCCAGCAATCCCGACTCAGCTAACTATGGCTACACCTTC.

This rearrangement joins TRBV3-1 (or the pseudogene TRBV3-2) to TRBJ1-5, with a tentative D call TRBD1 (5 bases). Germline V gene lookup returns CDR1 LGHDT and CDR2 YNNKEL (reference sequence). V was shortened by 4 bases and J by 5 bases, with 21 bases between the two germline ends. The CDR3 spans 17 residues. The DNA for the CDR3 is TGTGCCAGCAGCCGTAAGGAGCGGCAGGGAGGGGATCAGCCCCAGCATTTT. It specifies CASSRKERQGGDQPQHF.

Only a few counts were recorded for this clone. This rearrangement joins TRBV28 to TRBJ2-6; unclear D gene. Germline CDR1 is MDHEN and CDR2 is SYDVKM. V lost 6 bases, J lost 0 bases, and 6 bases lay in between. The CDR3 length is 14 residues. In DNA, the CDR3 is TGTGCCAGCAGCGAGCTCTCTGGGGCCAACGTCCTGACTTTC. This codes for CASSELSGANVLTF.

V is TRBV5-1 and J is TRBJ2-3, with unresolved D. This CDR3 contains 13 residues. V was shortened by 0 bases and J by 6 bases, with 8 bases between the two germline ends. The germline V gene has CDR1 SGHRS and CDR2 YFSETQ. The chain's CDR3 is CASSLDRMDTQYF. The CDR3 DNA sequence: TGCGCCAGCAGCTTGGACAGAATGGATACGCAGTATTTT. The full variable domain, with the rest looked up from reference TRBV5-1 and TRBJ2-3, is KAGVTQTPRYLIKTRGQQVTLSCSPISGHRSVSWYQQTPGQGLQFLFEYFSETQRNKGNFPGRFSGRQFSNSRSEMNVSTLELGDSALYLCASSLDRMDTQYFGPGTRLTVL.

The rearrangement joins TRBV7-8 to TRBJ1-5; the D is unclear. Germline V lookup: CDR1 SGHVS, CDR2 FQNEAQ. CDR3 size: 13 residues. Between the trimmed V and J ends, which lost 1 base and 4 bases, there was a span of 5 bases. The CDR3 nucleotides read TGTGCCAGCAGCTTAGACGGGAATCAGCCCCAGCATTTT. It encodes CASSLDGNQPQHF.

V and J are TRBV21-1 and TRBJ2-6; no DNA check was done on the table's D call, TRBD1. TRBV21-1 is assigned pseudogene status. The CDR3 has 15 amino acids. Here the CDR3 DNA reads TGTGCCAGCAGCAAAGTCAGGGTTGGGGCCAACGTCCTGACTTTC. The encoded protein is CASSKVRVGANVLTF.

V usage is TRBV23-1 and J usage is TRBJ2-3; D is possibly TRBD2 (7 bases). TRBV23-1 is recorded as an ORF, its role being uncertain. The CDR3 consists of 16 residues. V was cut by 0 bases and J by 3 bases, with 13 bases left in between. CDR3 amino acids: CASSQSTGRETDTQYF. The CDR3 DNA is TGCGCCAGCAGTCAATCTACAGGGAGGGAGACAGATACGCAGTATTTT.

This clone has just one count. The genes are TRBV4-1 and TRBJ2-6; D perhaps matches TRBD2 (6 bases). CDR3 length equals 17 residues. Germline loops: CDR1 MGHRA, CDR2 YSYEKL. The V and J ends lost 0 bases and 1 base respectively, with 10 bases between them. CDR3 amino acids: CASSQELLASGANVLTF. The CDR3 nucleotides read TGCGCCAGCAGCCAAGAACTACTAGCATCTGGGGCCAACGTCCTGACTTTC.

CDR3 amino acids: CASSLTSGSTDTQYF. In DNA form, the CDR3 reads TGTGCCAGCAGCTTAACTAGCGGGAGCACAGATACGCAGTATTTT. The chain links TRBV11-2 to TRBJ2-3; 9 nucleotides match TRBD2. Germline-derived CDR1 and CDR2 are SGHAT and FQNNGV. The CDR3 loop spans 15 amino acids. V lost 2 bases and J lost 0; bases outside the gene matches: 0.

As regards this clone: The same CDR3 is also encoded by other DNA sequences in this sample. The V call is TRBV7-3, the J call TRBJ2-5; D may be TRBD1 (6 bases). The CDR3 loop spans 14 amino acids. Trimming cost V 5 bases and J 2 bases, with 12 bases left between them. Per the germline V gene, CDR1 is SGHTA and CDR2 is FQGTGA. As DNA, the CDR3 is TGTGCCAGCAGCCCCACAGGGCTGCAAGAGACCCAGTACTTC. Translation: CASSPTGLQETQYF.

Concerning this clone itself: The junction shows a germline mismatch at one end, possibly a read error. This chain joins TRBV2 and TRBJ2-5, with a tentative D call TRBD2 (6 bases). This CDR3 spans 13 amino acids. Germline V gene data show CDR1 as SNHLY and CDR2 as FYNNEI. The CDR3 loop reads CASTRDFQETRYF. CDR3 nucleotides: TGTGCCAGCACTAGGGACTTCCAAGAGACCCGGTACTTC.

This rearrangement joins TRBV28 to TRBJ1-2; 7 nucleotides agree with TRBD1. Trimming cost V 3 bases and J 4 bases; bases outside gene matches: 2. CDR3 size: 13 residues. The germline gives CDR1 MDHEN, CDR2 SYDVKM. The CDR3, as DNA: TGTGCCAGCAGTTTCAGGGGGTTCTATGGCTACACCTTC. It specifies CASSFRGFYGYTF.

This clone is a singleton in its sample. The chain carries TRBV7-9 and TRBJ1-2; weak D call: TRBD1 (5 bases). This CDR3 is 13 amino acids long. The V end was cut by 1 base, the J end by 8 bases, with 11 bases between. Germline V gene lookup returns CDR1 SEHNR and CDR2 FQNEAQ (reference sequence). This CDR3 is CASSLGPNRGYTF. CDR3 in DNA: TGTGCCAGCAGCTTAGGCCCCAACAGGGGCTACACCTTC.

The chain couples TRBV7-2 to TRBJ2-3, with TRBD1 identical over 8 bases. CDR3 size: 15 residues. Germline V gene data show CDR1 as SGHTA and CDR2 as FQGNSA. The V gene end was trimmed by 2 bases and the J gene end by 3 bases; junction bases not matched to a gene: 4. The CDR3 sequence is CASSLLQGVTDTQYF. Written as DNA, the CDR3 is TGTGCCAGCAGCTTATTACAGGGGGTTACAGATACGCAGTATTTT.

This clone was observed a handful of times. This chain connects TRBV28 to TRBJ1-2; 7 positions agree with TRBD1. The germline CDR1 and CDR2 sequences are MDHEN and SYDVKM. Losses at the gene ends were 0 bases for V and 0 bases for J; bases not matched to a gene: 4. This CDR3 is built from 16 residues. This CDR3 reads CASSLWGQPPNYGYTF. The CDR3 DNA reads TGTGCCAGCAGTTTATGGGGACAGCCTCCTAACTATGGCTACACCTTC.

This clone was detected a few times. Other DNA sequences in this sample translate to the same CDR3. The chain links TRBV18 to TRBJ1-5; D may be TRBD1 (5 bases). Trimming left V 2 bases short and J 5 bases short, with 7 bases between. Germline V gene sequence: CDR1 KGHSH, CDR2 LQKENI. The CDR3 runs 13 residues. The DNA of the CDR3 is TGTGCCAGCTCACCAGGAGGGGATCAGCCCCAGCATTTT. Translation gives CASSPGGDQPQHF.

J is TRBJ2-3 and V is TRBV5-8; D not resolved. Trimming took 1 base from V and 5 from J, leaving 11 bases between them. CDR1 is SGHTS, CDR2 YDEGEE, per germline. The CDR3 extends over 14 amino acids. The CDR3 reads CASSLPASGDTQYF. The CDR3 DNA is TGTGCCAGCAGCTTGCCAGCGTCGGGAGATACGCAGTATTTT.

This chain connects TRBV6-5 to TRBJ1-5, with D possibly being TRBD1 (5 bases). Germline values: CDR1 MNHEY, CDR2 SVGAGI. The CDR3 covers 13 residues. Trimming left V 6 bases short and J 8 bases short, with 14 bases between. The CDR3 reads CASSAKGLEPQHF. The CDR3 DNA reads as TGTGCCAGCAGCGCGAAGGGGTTGGAGCCCCAGCATTTT.

V is TRBV6-1 and J is TRBJ1-2, with 7 bases identical to TRBD1. The germline V gene encodes CDR1 MNHNS and CDR2 SASEGT. The CDR3 is made up of 14 amino acids. With 2 bases clipped from V and 8 bases from J, the junction kept 8 bases outside the gene matches. For the CDR3, the DNA is TGTGCCAGCAGTGAAAACCCCGAACAGGGGGGCTACACCTTC. It yields the protein CASSENPEQGGYTF.

This clone was recorded once. Written as DNA, the CDR3 is TGTGCCAGCAGTTCGGGACTAGCGGGAGGGGTATACGAGCAGTACTTC. Protein: CASSSGLAGGVYEQYF. This chain joins TRBV5-5 and TRBJ2-7; 16 bases are a match to TRBD2. This CDR3 region has 16 residues. Per germline, CDR1 SGHKS and CDR2 YYEKEE (reference sequence). V lost 5 bases to trimming and J lost 4 bases; unmatched junction nucleotides: 6.

The rearrangement links TRBV11-1 to TRBJ2-5; D not resolved. Trimming pared 4 bases from V and 1 base from J, leaving 10 bases between. CDR1 and CDR2 (germline): SGHAT, FQDESV (reference sequence). CDR3 length equals 14 residues. The CDR3: CASSSVRSQETQYF. CDR3 coding DNA: TGTGCCAGCAGCTCCGTGAGAAGCCAAGAGACCCAGTACTTC. Using reference TRBV11-1 and TRBJ2-5 for the parts outside the CDR3, the full variable domain is EAEVAQSPRYKITEKSQAVAFWCDPISGHATLYWYRQILGQGPELLVQFQDESVVDDSQLPKDRFSAERLKGVDSTLKIQPAELGDSAMYLCASSSVRSQETQYFGPGTRLLVL.

Concerning this clone itself: Other DNA sequences in this specimen translate into the identical CDR3. The chain is built from TRBV28 and TRBJ1-5, with D perhaps TRBD1 (5 bases). CDR3 length: 15 residues. CDR1 is MDHEN and CDR2 is SYDVKM in the germline V gene. The V end was cut by 2 bases, the J end by 1 base, with 9 bases between. CDR3 residues: CASSLGGSSNQPQHF. The CDR3, as DNA: TGTGCCAGCAGTTTAGGGGGGTCGAGCAATCAGCCCCAGCATTTT.